These T cell receptor beta chains were read from a single sample in a study of blood T cell repertoires in COVID-19. Some clones are missing from TCRdb's copy, which holds only in-frame ones; the method was immunoSEQ multiplex PCR. The sample consists of 250,000 to 350,000 clones, around 85% of them appearing once. Sequencing was carried out using peripheral blood. These receptors were obtained from a human donor with COVID-19, enrolled during active disease. The donor label of this sample is uncertain. Each CDR3 is given with its conserved first and last residue. Fields, in order: J gene, V gene, clone size, D gene, CDR3 protein, CDR3 DNA. A D gene is named only where the DNA matches it firmly. Rows give clone size only sometimes, using once, few, many, or a class for an expanded clone.

>TRBJ2-2|TRBV19|.|TRBD2
CASSIQSGGNTGELFF
TGTGCCAGTAGTATTCAGAGCGGGGGGAACACCGGGGAGCTGTTTTTT
>TRBJ2-7|TRBV19|.|TRBD2
CASRSSGAGGSYEQYF
TGTGCCAGTAGGTCTTCAGGAGCGGGAGGTTCCTACGAGCAGTACTTC
>TRBJ1-4|TRBV7-9|.|.
CASSSQTGNEKLFF
TGTGCCAGCAGCTCTCAGACAGGCAATGAAAAACTGTTTTTT
>TRBJ1-5|TRBV6-5|.|TRBD1
CASSYVTGGQPQHF
TGTGCCAGCAGTTACGTTACAGGGGGCCAGCCCCAGCATTTT
>TRBJ2-1|TRBV28|.|TRBD2
CASSRRRGSGRADNEQFF
TGTGCCAGCAGCCGCCGGCGGGGGAGCGGGAGAGCGGACAATGAGCAGTTCTTC
>TRBJ2-7|TRBV6-2/TRBV6-3|.|TRBD2
CASSSGLARGIEQYF
TGTGCCAGCAGTTCGGGACTAGCGAGAGGGATCGAGCAGTACTTC
>TRBJ1-1|TRBV12-2|.|.
CASRLAAIPDLRDTEAFF
TGTGCAAGTCGCTTAGCGGCCATCCCGGACTTGAGGGACACTGAAGCTTTCTTT
>TRBJ2-5|TRBV4-1|.|.
CASSQGLQETQYF
TGCGCCAGCAGCCAAGGACTCCAAGAGACCCAGTACTTC
>TRBJ2-5|TRBV5-5|once|TRBD1
CASGGQIQETQYF
TGTGCCAGTGGGGGACAGATCCAAGAGACCCAGTACTTC
>TRBJ1-1|TRBV6-6|.|.
CASRTRAMNTEAFF
TGTGCCAGCAGGACCAGGGCTATGAACACTGAAGCTTTCTTT
>TRBJ2-3|TRBV7-8|.|TRBD2
CASSLKTGLARNTDTQYF
TGTGCCAGCAGCCTTAAAACGGGACTAGCGCGTAACACAGATACGCAGTATTTT
>TRBJ1-1|TRBV5-1|.|.
CASSPGGADTEAFF
TGCGCCAGCAGCCCAGGAGGGGCGGACACTGAAGCTTTCTTT
>TRBJ2-2|TRBV7-3|.|.
CASSSQGGVYAGELFF
TGTGCCAGCAGCTCACAGGGTGGGGTATATGCCGGGGAGCTGTTTTTT
>TRBJ2-3|TRBV3-1/TRBV3-2|.|TRBD2
CASSPARWTSGSTDTQYF
TGTGCCAGCAGCCCCGCCCGATGGACTAGCGGGAGCACAGATACGCAGTATTTT
>TRBJ2-5|TRBV24-1|.|TRBD1
CATSDPSHRGIQETQYF
TGTGCCACCAGTGACCCATCCCACAGGGGTATCCAAGAGACCCAGTACTTC
>TRBJ2-3|TRBV4-2|.|.
CASSQYYPVSGTDTQYF
TGTGCCAGCAGCCAGTACTACCCTGTCTCCGGCACAGATACGCAGTATTTT
>TRBJ2-3|TRBV19|once|.
CATATGVTDTQYF
TGTGCCACCGCAACGGGGGTTACAGATACGCAGTATTTT
>TRBJ2-7|TRBV18|.|.
CASSPPSYADPYEQYF
TGTGCCAGCTCACCACCCTCTTATGCGGATCCCTACGAGCAGTACTTC
>TRBJ2-5|TRBV5-1|.|TRBD1
CASSLAVRTGRETQYF
TGCGCCAGCAGCTTGGCGGTCCGGACAGGGCGAGAGACCCAGTACTTC
>TRBJ2-5|TRBV29-1|.|.
CSVGTSQEGVDF
TGCAGCGTTGGTACATCCCAAGAGGGGGTGGACTTC
>TRBJ1-1|TRBV28|.|.
CASSRYRAMNTEAFF
TGTGCCAGCAGTCGATACAGGGCGATGAACACTGAAGCTTTCTTT
>TRBJ1-1|TRBV2|.|.
CASSETGGLANTEAFF
TGTGCCAGCAGTGAAACCGGCGGCCTCGCGAACACTGAAGCTTTCTTT
>TRBJ1-2|TRBV5-8|.|TRBD1
CASSLAVGQAPYGYTF
TGTGCCAGCAGCTTGGCCGTCGGACAGGCGCCCTATGGCTACACCTTC
>TRBJ1-3|TRBV6-5|.|TRBD1
CASGRQGFEGNTIYF
TGTGCCAGCGGGAGACAGGGTTTTGAGGGAAACACCATATATTTT
>TRBJ1-2|TRBV29-1|.|.
CSVEEGLDGYTF
TGCAGCGTTGAAGAGGGACTGGATGGCTACACCTTC
>TRBJ1-2|TRBV6-6|.|.
CATQGGGALGFHTF
TGTGCCACGCAAGGAGGGGGGGCGCTTGGGTTTCATACCTTC
>TRBJ1-4|TRBV9|.|TRBD1
CASSTRTGEDEKLFF
TGTGCCAGCAGCACGCGGACAGGGGAGGATGAAAAACTGTTTTTT
>TRBJ1-5|TRBV5-1|.|TRBD1
CASSLGDRRDQPQHF
TGCGCCAGCAGCTTGGGGGACAGGAGGGATCAGCCCCAGCATTTT
>TRBJ1-2|TRBV28|.|TRBD1
CASSPGTGVSVYGYTF
TGTGCCAGCAGTCCCGGGACAGGGGTTTCAGTCTATGGCTACACCTTC
>TRBJ2-1|TRBV7-6|.|.
CASSLEGGLTYNEQFF
TGTGCCAGCAGCTTAGAGGGGGGGTTAACCTACAATGAGCAGTTCTTC
>TRBJ1-4|TRBV28|.|.
CASGGGQKLFF
TGTGCCAGCGGCGGCGGTCAAAAACTGTTTTTT
>TRBJ2-5|TRBV7-2|.|.
CASSLGSRGRQETQYF
TGTGCCAGCAGCTTAGGTTCCCGGGGGAGGCAAGAGACCCAGTACTTC
>TRBJ2-6|TRBV3-1/TRBV3-2|.|.
CASSQGLLSGANVLTF
TGTGCCAGCAGCCAGGGACTGCTCTCTGGGGCCAACGTCCTGACTTTC
>TRBJ2-7|TRBV28|.|TRBD2
CASRGSGGSNEQYF
TGTGCCAGCAGAGGGTCGGGGGGGAGTAACGAGCAGTACTTC
>TRBJ1-2|TRBV6-6|.|.
CASSWTEPNYGYTF
TGTGCCAGCAGTTGGACAGAACCAAACTATGGCTACACCTTC
>TRBJ1-2|TRBV6-2/TRBV6-3|once|.
CASSSRQRNYGYTF
TGTGCCAGCAGTTCAAGACAGCGTAACTATGGCTACACCTTC
>TRBJ1-1|TRBV12-3/TRBV12-4|.|.
CASRAGLWTEAFF
TGTGCCAGCAGAGCGGGGCTATGGACTGAAGCTTTCTTT
>TRBJ1-4|TRBV27|few|.
CASSLGLRGEKLFF
TGTGCCAGCAGTCTCGGGCTAAGGGGTGAAAAACTGTTTTTT
>TRBJ2-7|TRBV27|once|.
CASSLAGTPYEQYF
TGTGCCAGCAGTTTAGCGGGAACCCCCTACGAGCAGTACTTC
>TRBJ2-4|TRBV12-3/TRBV12-4|.|.
CASSLEGYIQYF
TGTGCCAGCAGTTTAGAGGGGTACATTCAGTACTTC
>TRBJ1-4|TRBV28|.|TRBD1
CASSPAGTGGEKLFF
TGTGCCAGCAGTCCCGCCGGGACAGGGGGCGAAAAACTGTTTTTT
>TRBJ1-2|TRBV4-3|.|.
CASSQDHVSRGYGYTF
TGCGCCAGCAGCCAGGACCACGTGTCCCGGGGCTATGGCTACACCTTC
>TRBJ1-2|TRBV5-1|.|TRBD1
CASSLLPGQDYGYTF
TGCGCCAGCAGCCTCCTCCCGGGACAGGACTATGGCTACACCTTC
>TRBJ2-1|TRBV11-2|.|.
CASTRDPQGYNEQFF
TGTGCCAGCACCCGGGACCCACAGGGATACAATGAGCAGTTCTTC
>TRBJ2-5|TRBV11-2|.|TRBD1
CASNNIGTGIRQTQYF
TGTGCCAGCAATAATATCGGGACAGGGATCCGGCAGACCCAGTACTTC
>TRBJ2-3|TRBV7-2|.|TRBD2
CASSPSGAPSTDTQYF
TGTGCCAGCAGCCCTAGCGGGGCCCCTAGCACAGATACGCAGTATTTT
>TRBJ2-4|TRBV7-9|.|.
CASSLSSLAKNIQYF
TGTGCCAGCAGCTTATCCAGTCTAGCCAAAAACATTCAGTACTTC
>TRBJ2-1|TRBV6-5|.|TRBD2
CASSLAGGSEQFF
TGTGCCAGCAGTCTAGCGGGAGGGAGCGAGCAGTTCTTC
>TRBJ2-7|TRBV19|.|TRBD1
CASSRQGESYEQYF
TGTGCCAGTAGCAGACAGGGTGAATCCTACGAGCAGTACTTC
>TRBJ1-4|TRBV25-1|.|.
CASTPEFGKLFF
TGTGCCAGCACCCCGGAGTTCGGAAAACTGTTTTTT